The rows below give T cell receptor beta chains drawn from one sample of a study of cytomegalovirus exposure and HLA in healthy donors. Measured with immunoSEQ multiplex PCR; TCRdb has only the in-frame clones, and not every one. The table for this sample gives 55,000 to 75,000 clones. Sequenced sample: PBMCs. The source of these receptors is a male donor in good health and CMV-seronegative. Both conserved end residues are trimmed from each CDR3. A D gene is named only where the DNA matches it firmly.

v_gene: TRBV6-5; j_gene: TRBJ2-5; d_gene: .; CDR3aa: ASRLGGPQETQY
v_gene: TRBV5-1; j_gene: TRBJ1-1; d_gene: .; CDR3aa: ASSPGSMNTEAF
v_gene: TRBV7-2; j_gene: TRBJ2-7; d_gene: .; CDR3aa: ASSWGGGRSYEQY
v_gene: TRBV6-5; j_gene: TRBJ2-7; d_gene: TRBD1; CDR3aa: ASSIIDRGEQY
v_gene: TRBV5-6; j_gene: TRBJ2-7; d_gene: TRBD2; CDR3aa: ASSLGWEGEQY
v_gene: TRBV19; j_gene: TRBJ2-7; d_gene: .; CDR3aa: ASWGGGTYEQY
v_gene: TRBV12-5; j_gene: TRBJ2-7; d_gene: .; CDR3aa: ASGLVGFGFLRLYEQY
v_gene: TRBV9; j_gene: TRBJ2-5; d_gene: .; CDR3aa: ASSTGLKETQY
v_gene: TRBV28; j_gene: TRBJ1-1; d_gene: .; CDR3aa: ASSLESGPEAF
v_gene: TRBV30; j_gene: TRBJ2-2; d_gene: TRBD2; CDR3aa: AWSVQGLAGAYTGELF
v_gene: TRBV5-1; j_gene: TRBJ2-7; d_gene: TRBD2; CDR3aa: ASSLGAGGPYEQY
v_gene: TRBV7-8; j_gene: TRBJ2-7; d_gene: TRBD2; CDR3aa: ASSFLSSGSGYEQY
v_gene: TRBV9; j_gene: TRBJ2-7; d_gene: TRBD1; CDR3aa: ASSGDSSYEQY
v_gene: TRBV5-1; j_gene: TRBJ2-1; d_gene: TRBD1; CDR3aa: ASRQGENEQF
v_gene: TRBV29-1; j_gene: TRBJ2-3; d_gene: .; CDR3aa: SVEDRRKDTQY
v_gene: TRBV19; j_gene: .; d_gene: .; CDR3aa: ASSPDYRQAVLGYEQY
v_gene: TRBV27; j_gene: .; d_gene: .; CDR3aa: ASSLSQVSYEQY
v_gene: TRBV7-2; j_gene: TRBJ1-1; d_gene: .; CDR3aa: ASSFVPEGNTEAF
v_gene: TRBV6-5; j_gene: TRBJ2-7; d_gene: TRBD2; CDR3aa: ASSNYGGTLYEQY
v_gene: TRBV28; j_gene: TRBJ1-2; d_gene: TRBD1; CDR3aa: ASSEKGQGISHYGYT
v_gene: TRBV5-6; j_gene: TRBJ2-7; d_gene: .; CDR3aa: ASSLGVGKQY
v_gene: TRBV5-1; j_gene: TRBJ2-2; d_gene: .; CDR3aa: ASSLTGGTGELF
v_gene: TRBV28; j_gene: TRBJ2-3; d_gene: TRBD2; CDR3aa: ASRLAISTDTQY
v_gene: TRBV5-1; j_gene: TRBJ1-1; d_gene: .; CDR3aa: ASSVQPPDTEDF
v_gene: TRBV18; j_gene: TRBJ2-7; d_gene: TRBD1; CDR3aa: ASSLRDRGPEQY
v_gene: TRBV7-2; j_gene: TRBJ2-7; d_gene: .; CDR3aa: ASSSTDSPYEQY
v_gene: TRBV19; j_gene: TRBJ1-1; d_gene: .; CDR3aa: ASSIGSGTEAF
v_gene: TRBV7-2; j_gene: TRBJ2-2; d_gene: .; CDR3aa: ASSLARSPGELF
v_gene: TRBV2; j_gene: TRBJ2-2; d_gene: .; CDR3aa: ASGQGQVMPGELF
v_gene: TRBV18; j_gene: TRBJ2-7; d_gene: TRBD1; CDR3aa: ASSLLGTGAYEQY
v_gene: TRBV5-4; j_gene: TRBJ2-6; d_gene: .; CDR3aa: ASSVTGANVLT
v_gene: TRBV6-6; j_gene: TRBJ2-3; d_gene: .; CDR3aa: ASRAGTDTQY
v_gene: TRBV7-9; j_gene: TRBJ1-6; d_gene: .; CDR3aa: ASGGGPGSYNSPLH
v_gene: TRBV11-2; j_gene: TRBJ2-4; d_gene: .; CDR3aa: ASSLVVGGQNIQY
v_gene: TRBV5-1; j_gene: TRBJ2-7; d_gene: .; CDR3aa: ASSDGKRTGGEQS
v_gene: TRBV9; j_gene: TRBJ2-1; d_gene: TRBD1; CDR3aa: ASSPGTAQNEQF
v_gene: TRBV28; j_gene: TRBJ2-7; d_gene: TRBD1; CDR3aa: ASRTGIHEQY
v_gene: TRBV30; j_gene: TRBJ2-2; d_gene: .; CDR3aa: AWSVETSTGELF
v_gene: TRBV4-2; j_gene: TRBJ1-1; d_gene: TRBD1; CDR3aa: ASSQDQGTENTEAF
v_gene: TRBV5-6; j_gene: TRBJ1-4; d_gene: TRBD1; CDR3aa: ASSTDRLGAGEKLF
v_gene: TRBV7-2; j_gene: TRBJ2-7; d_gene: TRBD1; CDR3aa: ASSLRAGDRGVYEQY
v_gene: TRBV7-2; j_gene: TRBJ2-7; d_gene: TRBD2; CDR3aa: DSSRRGAYEQY
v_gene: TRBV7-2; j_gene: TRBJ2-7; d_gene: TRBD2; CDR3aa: ASSFRAGGPGEQY
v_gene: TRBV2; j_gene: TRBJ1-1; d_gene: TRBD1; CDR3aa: ASSDRPGGMGTEAF
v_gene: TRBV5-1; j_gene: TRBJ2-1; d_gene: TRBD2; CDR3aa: ASSPLQLAGGVYNEQF
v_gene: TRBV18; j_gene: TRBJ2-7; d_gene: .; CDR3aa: ASSLQGGEQY
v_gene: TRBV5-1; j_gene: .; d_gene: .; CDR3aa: ASSLDRGGFYEQY